The rows below give T cell receptor beta chains drawn from one sample of a study of beta chain features in type 1 diabetes. Assay: immunoSEQ multiplex PCR; the TCRdb copy retains only in-frame clones and omits some. This table has 120,000 to 150,000 clones, roughly 10% appearing once. Sample: central memory CD4+ T cells from blood. The receptors derive from a woman aged 40 to 50 in good health. CDR3s include the opening cysteine and the closing phenylalanine or tryptophan. D genes are given only for firm matches. The listing skips clone size in some rows; elsewhere it reads once, few, many or a size class.

clone_size d_call cdr3_length j_call v_call cdr3_nt cdr3_aa
few TRBD1 18 TRBJ2-1 TRBV5-1 TGCGCCAGCAGCTTCGAAACGACAGGGGTAGTATGGCACAATGAGCAGTTCTTC CASSFETTGVVWHNEQFF
few . 12 TRBJ1-4 TRBV7-2 TGTGCCAGCAGGCAGGGTAATGAAAAACTGTTTTTT CASRQGNEKLFF
. . 14 TRBJ2-4 TRBV11-2 TGTGCCAGCAGCCGTCCCCGGGGGGCCCACATTCAGTACTTC CASSRPRGAHIQYF
few . 17 TRBJ2-2 TRBV23-1 TGCGCCAGCTTCCAATCGGCGGGGGCGCGGGGCACCGGGGAGCTGTTTTTT CASFQSAGARGTGELFF
. TRBD2 16 TRBJ2-5 TRBV2 TGTGCCAGCAGTGGAGTAGCGGGGGGGCGTTCAGAGACCCAGTACTTC CASSGVAGGRSETQYF
few TRBD1 15 TRBJ1-6 TRBV5-1 TGCGCCAGCAGCTCGACAGGGGGGTGGGATTCACCCCTCCACTTT CASSSTGGWDSPLHF
few . 15 TRBJ2-2 TRBV21-1 TGTGCCAGCAGCAAAGAGGGCAGGGACACCGGGGAGCTGTTTTTT CASSKEGRDTGELFF
. TRBD1 20 TRBJ2-1 TRBV4-2 TGTGCCAGCAGCCAAGGACCCGGGACAGGGGGCTCGGTCGGGGGGAATGAGCAGTTCTTC CASSQGPGTGGSVGGNEQFF
many . 15 TRBJ1-5 TRBV18 TGTGCCAGCTCACCCAAGGTCGGCGCGGGTCAGCCCCAGCATTTT CASSPKVGAGQPQHF
. TRBD1 14 TRBJ1-2 TRBV7-9 TGTGCCAGCAGCTACGCAGGACAGGCGCATGGCTACACCTTC CASSYAGQAHGYTF
. . 17 TRBJ2-3 TRBV25-1 TGTGCCAGCAGTGAATCGGGCAGACCTAGGGGAACAGATACGCAGTATTTT CASSESGRPRGTDTQYF
. . 11 TRBJ2-2 TRBV6-5 TGTGCCAGCACCTCGGCCGGGGAGCTGTTTTTT CASTSAGELFF
many . 13 TRBJ2-3 TRBV29-1 TGCAGCGTGGGGGGGGCCCCCACAGATACGCAGTATTTT CSVGGAPTDTQYF
few . 14 TRBJ2-5 TRBV19 TGTGCCAGTAGTATACAACACGCTGGAGAGACCCAGTACTTC CASSIQHAGETQYF
few . 13 TRBJ2-3 TRBV7-2 TGTGCCAGCAGCAATGCGGGCCAGGATACGCAGTATTTT CASSNAGQDTQYF
. . 17 TRBJ2-7 TRBV16 TGTGCCAGCAGCCAACGAGTTTCGGCGCAGGGGGGCTACGAGCAGTACTTC CASSQRVSAQGGYEQYF
many . 14 TRBJ2-5 TRBV21-1 TGTGCCAGCAGCAAAGTCGCGGGGGGGGAGACCCAGTACTTC CASSKVAGGETQYF